This TCR beta chain was captured by sequencing in a study of shared clonotypes between healthy human individuals. Study results and limitations: The expectation was that sequencing depth would affect clonotype sharing among donors. Compared with memory subsets, naive subsets generally had larger estimated richness.

CD4+ cells yielded CD45RA+ naive and CD45RA-negative memory subsets. Note on this clone: The antigen remains undetermined.

V was pared by 2 bases and J by 5 bases, with 11 bases between. The length of the CDR3 is 13 residues. Per germline, CDR1 GTSNPN and CDR2 SVGIG (reference sequence). The assay was run at deep level. Using immunoSEQ multiplex PCR, the repertoire was profiled, and TCRdb retains in-frame clones only, with some absent. This table holds some 2 million clones, roughly 94% found once. V and J are TRBV30 and TRBJ2-3; D is uncertain. Sequenced material: naive CD4+ T cells sorted from blood. Documented subset: CD45RA+ positively selected. The TCR originated in a man aged 18 to 30 in good health. The CDR3 nucleotides read TGTGCCTGGAGTCCCCCAATCGGAGATACGCAGTATTTT. This sequence encodes CAWSPPIGDTQYF.